A selection of T cell receptor beta chains follows, all from one sample in a study of T-cell reconstitution after alpha-beta-depleted transplantation in children. MiXCR was run by TCRdb on the PCR reads, yielding one entry per CDR3 protein. The sample lists some 78,000 distinct CDR3 sequences; approximately 14% were seen once. This material consisted of PBMCs, mostly from graft donor cells, taken 180 days after TCRalphabeta/CD19-depleted stem cell transplant. These receptors all stem from a male patient under 10 years old who had a stem cell transplant for acute lymphoblastic leukemia, so the T cells may come from the graft donor. CDR3s include the opening cysteine and the closing phenylalanine or tryptophan. A D gene is named only where the DNA matches it firmly. Only some rows state a clone size, as once, few, many or a class for expanded clones.

V gene: TRBV5-1
J gene: TRBJ1-4
clone size: few
D gene: TRBD1
CDR3 DNA: TGCGCCAGCAGAACGGGACAGGCGACTAATGAAAAACTGTTTTTT
CDR3 protein: CASRTGQATNEKLFF

V gene: TRBV4-3
J gene: TRBJ1-2
clone size: few
D gene: NA
CDR3 DNA: TGCGCCAGCAGCCAAGATCTCGGCAGGGTCGGCTTCTATGGCTACACCTTC
CDR3 protein: CASSQDLGRVGFYGYTF

V gene: TRBV20-1
J gene: TRBJ2-3
clone size: NA
D gene: NA
CDR3 DNA: TGCAGTGCTAGACGGTCAATTGGCACAGATACGCAGTATTTT
CDR3 protein: CSARRSIGTDTQYF

V gene: TRBV12-3/TRBV12-4
J gene: TRBJ2-3
clone size: few
D gene: TRBD2
CDR3 DNA: TGTGCCAGCAGTTTAGCGAGAACTAGCGCCCCGGAGATCACAGATACGCAGTATTTT
CDR3 protein: CASSLARTSAPEITDTQYF

V gene: TRBV7-2
J gene: TRBJ2-3
clone size: many
D gene: NA
CDR3 DNA: TGTGCCAGCAGCTTAGGTCCGCAGGCGACAGATACGCAGTATTTT
CDR3 protein: CASSLGPQATDTQYF

V gene: TRBV12-3/TRBV12-4
J gene: TRBJ1-2
clone size: few
D gene: NA
CDR3 DNA: TGTGCCAGCAGTCGTTTGGGGGGTGGTGGCTACACCTTC
CDR3 protein: CASSRLGGGGYTF

V gene: TRBV9
J gene: TRBJ2-1
clone size: few
D gene: TRBD2
CDR3 DNA: TGTGCCAGCAGCGTAGGACCGAGCGGGGGGTACAATGAGCAGTTCTTC
CDR3 protein: CASSVGPSGGYNEQFF

V gene: TRBV5-1
J gene: TRBJ2-2
clone size: NA
D gene: TRBD1
CDR3 DNA: TGCGCCAGCAGGCGGGTACCGGGACAGGGCGGCCGGGGAAGCACCGGGGAGCTGTTTTTT
CDR3 protein: CASRRVPGQGGRGSTGELFF

V gene: TRBV9
J gene: TRBJ2-1
clone size: NA
D gene: TRBD2
CDR3 DNA: TGTGCCAGCAGCGTAGCTATGGAGACTAGCGGGTTATATGAGCAGTTCTTC
CDR3 protein: CASSVAMETSGLYEQFF

V gene: TRBV7-9
J gene: TRBJ2-3
clone size: NA
D gene: NA
CDR3 DNA: TGCGCCAGCAGCTTATGGACAGACGGCTCGGATACGCAGTATTTT
CDR3 protein: CASSLWTDGSDTQYF

V gene: TRBV7-3
J gene: TRBJ2-7
clone size: NA
D gene: TRBD1
CDR3 DNA: TGTGCCAGCAGCTTAAGACAGGGCGGCGAGCAGTACTTC
CDR3 protein: CASSLRQGGEQYF

V gene: TRBV18
J gene: TRBJ2-4
clone size: few
D gene: TRBD1
CDR3 DNA: TGTGCCAGCTCACCCAGGGGGCGGACGGACAAAAACATTCAGTACTTC
CDR3 protein: CASSPRGRTDKNIQYF

V gene: TRBV5-1
J gene: TRBJ2-7
clone size: NA
D gene: NA
CDR3 DNA: TGCTCCAGCAGCTTGGCGGCAGGTAGCTCCTACGAGCAGTACTTC
CDR3 protein: CSSSLAAGSSYEQYF

V gene: TRBV7-2
J gene: TRBJ2-7
clone size: NA
D gene: NA
CDR3 DNA: TGTGCCAGCAGCTTAGTCTGGATGCCCTACGAGCAGTACTTC
CDR3 protein: CASSLVWMPYEQYF

V gene: TRBV6-5
J gene: TRBJ2-3
clone size: few
D gene: NA
CDR3 DNA: TGTGCCAGCAGTTACGTAGTCCTAGACACAGATACGCAGTATTTT
CDR3 protein: CASSYVVLDTDTQYF

V gene: TRBV7-9
J gene: TRBJ2-5
clone size: many
D gene: NA
CDR3 DNA: TGTGCCAGCAGCCTGGGGTACCAAGAGACCCAGTACTTC
CDR3 protein: CASSLGYQETQYF

V gene: TRBV4-3
J gene: TRBJ1-1
clone size: NA
D gene: NA
CDR3 DNA: TGCGCCAGCAGCCAAGAGAAGACGGGACGGGGGGCGCACACTGAAGCTTTCTTT
CDR3 protein: CASSQEKTGRGAHTEAFF

V gene: TRBV27
J gene: TRBJ1-2
clone size: few
D gene: NA
CDR3 DNA: TGTGCCAGCAGACAATTCCAGGGGCCCCTACTGGACTACACCTTC
CDR3 protein: CASRQFQGPLLDYTF

V gene: TRBV7-9
J gene: TRBJ1-5
clone size: few
D gene: NA
CDR3 DNA: TGTGCCAGCAGCTTAGGGCGGGGCCAGCCCCAGCATTTT
CDR3 protein: CASSLGRGQPQHF

V gene: TRBV7-2
J gene: TRBJ2-7
clone size: many
D gene: NA
CDR3 DNA: TGTGCCAGCAGCTTATGGTCCCAATACGAGCAGTACTTC
CDR3 protein: CASSLWSQYEQYF

V gene: TRBV28
J gene: TRBJ2-7
clone size: NA
D gene: TRBD1
CDR3 DNA: TGTGCCAGCAGTTTATACTCCGGGACAGGGGGTGGATGGGCCTACGAGCAGTACTTC
CDR3 protein: CASSLYSGTGGGWAYEQYF

V gene: TRBV7-2
J gene: TRBJ1-1
clone size: NA
D gene: NA
CDR3 DNA: TGTGCCAGCAGCTGGGGCGGGGGCGGGGGCACTGAAGCTTTCTTT
CDR3 protein: CASSWGGGGGTEAFF

V gene: TRBV11-2
J gene: TRBJ2-1
clone size: NA
D gene: NA
CDR3 DNA: TGTGCCAGCAGCTATAGGGGAGTATCTTTCGCTGATGAGCAGTTCTTC
CDR3 protein: CASSYRGVSFADEQFF

V gene: TRBV7-3
J gene: TRBJ2-7
clone size: NA
D gene: TRBD2
CDR3 DNA: TGTGCCAGCAGCCGGGGACTAGCGGGAGACGAGCAGTACTTC
CDR3 protein: CASSRGLAGDEQYF

V gene: TRBV12-3/TRBV12-4
J gene: TRBJ2-5
clone size: few
D gene: TRBD1
CDR3 DNA: TGTGCCAGCAGAGACGGACAGGGCGAAGAGACCCAGTACTTC
CDR3 protein: CASRDGQGEETQYF

V gene: TRBV20-1
J gene: TRBJ2-7
clone size: NA
D gene: NA
CDR3 DNA: TGCAGTGCTAGAGATGTTATCTACGAGCAGTACTTC
CDR3 protein: CSARDVIYEQYF

V gene: TRBV7-2
J gene: TRBJ2-7
clone size: few
D gene: NA
CDR3 DNA: TGTGCCAGCAGCTTACGCGGGATGCTCTTCTACGAGCAGTACTTC
CDR3 protein: CASSLRGMLFYEQYF

V gene: TRBV7-9
J gene: TRBJ2-7
clone size: NA
D gene: TRBD2
CDR3 DNA: TGTGCCAGCAGCCGGACTAGCGGAACCTACGAGCAGTACTTC
CDR3 protein: CASSRTSGTYEQYF

V gene: TRBV12-3/TRBV12-4
J gene: TRBJ2-7
clone size: NA
D gene: NA
CDR3 DNA: TGTGCCAGCAGTTTAGCGCGGAGGGGACCGCTCCTGAAGGGGTCCTACGAGCAGTACTTC
CDR3 protein: CASSLARRGPLLKGSYEQYF

V gene: TRBV18
J gene: TRBJ1-4
clone size: few
D gene: NA
CDR3 DNA: TGTGCCAGCTCACCACGCAGGGGACATGAAAAACTGTTTTTT
CDR3 protein: CASSPRRGHEKLFF

V gene: TRBV4-3
J gene: TRBJ2-3
clone size: few
D gene: NA
CDR3 DNA: TGCGCCAGCAGCCAATCCGGACTTCTGGGGGGCACAGATACGCAGTATTTT
CDR3 protein: CASSQSGLLGGTDTQYF

V gene: TRBV7-9
J gene: TRBJ2-7
clone size: few
D gene: NA
CDR3 DNA: TGTGCCAGCAGCTTAGTGGGGCCCTCCTACGAGCAGTACTTC
CDR3 protein: CASSLVGPSYEQYF

V gene: TRBV5-5
J gene: TRBJ2-7
clone size: many
D gene: NA
CDR3 DNA: TGTGCCAGCAGCTTAGCCGGGACCGTCTCCTACGAGCAGTACTTC
CDR3 protein: CASSLAGTVSYEQYF

V gene: TRBV10-3
J gene: TRBJ1-4
clone size: few
D gene: TRBD1
CDR3 DNA: TGTGCCATCAGCCAAAGACGACAGGGCGACTATGAAAAACTGTTTTTT
CDR3 protein: CAISQRRQGDYEKLFF

V gene: TRBV6-5
J gene: TRBJ2-4
clone size: NA
D gene: NA
CDR3 DNA: TGTGCCAGCAGTTACTCGTTTCCCGGGGGCTCCAAAAACATTCAGTACTTC
CDR3 protein: CASSYSFPGGSKNIQYF

V gene: TRBV11-2
J gene: TRBJ2-7
clone size: few
D gene: TRBD2
CDR3 DNA: TGTGCCAGCAGCTTTCTAGCGGGGGGGCCAGGCGAGCAGTACTTC
CDR3 protein: CASSFLAGGPGEQYF

V gene: TRBV4-2
J gene: TRBJ2-2
clone size: few
D gene: NA
CDR3 DNA: TGTGCCAGCAGCCAAGTCATTAACACCGGGGAGCTGTTTTTT
CDR3 protein: CASSQVINTGELFF

V gene: TRBV12-5
J gene: TRBJ1-1
clone size: NA
D gene: TRBD1
CDR3 DNA: TGTGCTAGTGGTTTTGGGACAGGGGTGAACACTGAAGCTTTCTTT
CDR3 protein: CASGFGTGVNTEAFF

V gene: TRBV5-5
J gene: TRBJ2-3
clone size: NA
D gene: TRBD1
CDR3 DNA: TGTGCCAGCAGCTCTGGACAGGGTTTAACAGATACGCAGTATTTT
CDR3 protein: CASSSGQGLTDTQYF

V gene: TRBV4-2
J gene: TRBJ1-6
clone size: many
D gene: NA
CDR3 DNA: TGTGCCAGCAGCCAAGATCGGAAGGGCCGCCGTTCACCCCTCCACTTT
CDR3 protein: CASSQDRKGRRSPLHF

V gene: TRBV2
J gene: TRBJ1-4
clone size: NA
D gene: NA
CDR3 DNA: TGTGCCAGCAGCCCGACGGTGTACAGGACTAATGAAAAACTGTTTTTT
CDR3 protein: CASSPTVYRTNEKLFF

V gene: TRBV7-8
J gene: TRBJ2-5
clone size: few
D gene: TRBD2
CDR3 DNA: TGTGCCAGCAGCTTAGAACCCAGCGGGGCGGGCTTC
CDR3 protein: CASSLEPSGAGF

V gene: TRBV6-5
J gene: TRBJ1-1
clone size: few
D gene: NA
CDR3 DNA: TGTGCCAGCAGTTACGACGGCCCGAACACTGAAGCTTTCTTT
CDR3 protein: CASSYDGPNTEAFF

V gene: TRBV5-1
J gene: TRBJ2-3
clone size: many
D gene: NA
CDR3 DNA: TGCGCCAGCAGCTCGGAGTCAGGGGCGCGGAATACGCAGTATTTT
CDR3 protein: CASSSESGARNTQYF

V gene: TRBV20-1
J gene: TRBJ2-5
clone size: few
D gene: TRBD1
CDR3 DNA: TGCAGTGCTAGGTCCGAGACAGGGGTGGCAGAGACCCAGTACTTC
CDR3 protein: CSARSETGVAETQYF

V gene: TRBV4-3
J gene: TRBJ1-4
clone size: NA
D gene: NA
CDR3 DNA: TGCGCCAGCAGCCGAGGGGCGGGGAATGAAAAACTGTTTTTT
CDR3 protein: CASSRGAGNEKLFF

V gene: TRBV11-2
J gene: TRBJ2-3
clone size: many
D gene: NA
CDR3 DNA: TGTGCCAGCAGCTTGGGAGGTACGCAGTATTTT
CDR3 protein: CASSLGGTQYF

V gene: TRBV25-1
J gene: TRBJ1-3
clone size: NA
D gene: NA
CDR3 DNA: TGTGCCAGCAGTGAATATGGGGGGTCCGGAAACACCATATATTTT
CDR3 protein: CASSEYGGSGNTIYF

V gene: TRBV7-6
J gene: TRBJ2-7
clone size: NA
D gene: NA
CDR3 DNA: TGTGCCAGCAGCTCGATTCGGGGGGACAACCCCTACGAGCAGTACTTC
CDR3 protein: CASSSIRGDNPYEQYF

V gene: TRBV20-1
J gene: TRBJ2-7
clone size: NA
D gene: TRBD2
CDR3 DNA: TGCAGTGCTAGAGATAGGCTAGCGGGGCTCTCCTACGAGCAGTACTTC
CDR3 protein: CSARDRLAGLSYEQYF

V gene: TRBV20-1
J gene: TRBJ2-3
clone size: many
D gene: TRBD2
CDR3 DNA: TGCAGTGCTAGGGGAGGCGGTAGCGGGAGGGCCGGGACAGATACGCAGTATTTT
CDR3 protein: CSARGGGSGRAGTDTQYF

V gene: TRBV10-3
J gene: TRBJ2-5
clone size: few
D gene: TRBD2
CDR3 DNA: TGTGCCATCAAAAGTGGAAAGCGGGGGGAAGAGACCCAGTACTTC
CDR3 protein: CAIKSGKRGEETQYF

V gene: TRBV11-2
J gene: TRBJ2-3
clone size: NA
D gene: NA
CDR3 DNA: TGTGCCAGCAGCTTAGGTGGGCTGGGTACGCAGTATTTT
CDR3 protein: CASSLGGLGTQYF

V gene: TRBV6-6
J gene: TRBJ2-7
clone size: NA
D gene: TRBD2
CDR3 DNA: TGTGCCAGCATCGGGAGGGGTAACGAGCAGTACTTC
CDR3 protein: CASIGRGNEQYF

V gene: TRBV5-3
J gene: TRBJ2-1
clone size: NA
D gene: TRBD1
CDR3 DNA: TGTGCCAGAAGCACTTCCGGGACAGTGTTCCTTTACAATGAGCAGTTCTTC
CDR3 protein: CARSTSGTVFLYNEQFF